This T cell receptor beta chain appears in the sequencing data of a study of TIL therapy for anti-PD-1-resistant metastatic lung cancer. Time point noted: pre-treatment sample, taken before nivolumab and TIL therapy. The CDR3 runs to 14 residues. V shed 3 bases and J shed 6 bases, with 15 bases lying between them. Germline loops: CDR1 KGHSH, CDR2 LQKENI. This was the immunoSEQ v3 assay. The data were produced by immunoSEQ multiplex PCR, yet TCRdb's version contains in-frame clones alone and is incomplete. The table lists about 60,000 clones, roughly 84% of them singletons. This TCR came from a person aged 25 to 80 with non-small cell lung cancer. The chain is built from TRBV18 and TRBJ2-7, with D possibly matching TRBD2 (5 bases). Material: blood, obtained at baseline. The CDR3 sequence: CASSPPGPRGEQYF. CDR3 coding DNA: TGTGCCAGCTCACCCCCGGGCCCTCGGGGCGAGCAGTACTTC. Complete variable domain (other parts from reference TRBV18 and TRBJ2-7): NAGVMQNPRHLVRRRGQEARLRCSPMKGHSHVYWYRQLPEEGLKFMVYLQKENIIDESGMPKERFSAEFPKEGPSILRIQQVVRGDSAAYFCASSPPGPRGEQYFGPGTRLTVT.